Listed below are T cell receptor beta chains from one sample, sequenced in a study of beta chain features in type 1 diabetes. Only in-frame clones appear in the TCRdb table, and some are missing; sequencing was by immunoSEQ multiplex PCR. The sample carries a few hundred thousand clones, around 10% recorded once. Sample: central memory CD4+ T cells from blood. All receptors derive from a man aged 25-45 years with type 1 diabetes. CDR3s leave out the opening cysteine and the closing phenylalanine or tryptophan. The size of a clone is reported for some rows only, either as once, few or many, or as a class for expanded clones.

clone size | V gene | CDR3 protein
few | TRBV10-3 | AISGGIGVYEQY
many | TRBV7-9 | ASSLGRTAQETQY
. | TRBV6-6 | AGARGGGIKLSEQY
few | TRBV4-1 | ASSPLRGGSYYNEQF
. | TRBV11-2 | ASSLVGTGQPQH
many | TRBV7-2 | ASRSGFVNTEAF
. | TRBV5-4 | ASNHNVNTEAF
few | TRBV15 | ATSKGILKETQY
. | TRBV13 | ASNVGGGSTDTQY
few | TRBV7-6 | ASSANEANTGELF
few | TRBV6-5 | ASSNRGTSTDTQY
. | TRBV5-5 | ASSPWGSTSNQPQH
many | TRBV18 | ASLSYGKPGSGYT
. | TRBV6-6 | ASSDVGGLNEQF
few | TRBV10-3 | AITMDGEQY
few | TRBV5-4 | ASTLDRGTDTQY
. | TRBV6-5 | ASSPRTSGANVLT
. | TRBV28 | ASNEGGSNTEAF